Each of the 16 T cell receptor beta chains below was sequenced from the same sample in a study of blood T cell repertoires in COVID-19. Profiling relied on immunoSEQ multiplex PCR, and the TCRdb table lists in-frame clones only, not all of them. This sample yields some 270,000 clones, of which approximately 88% are seen a single time; 2.5% to 4% belongs to the top ten. The specimen sequenced was PBMCs or T cells enriched from blood (not recorded which). The receptors here all came from a woman in her thirties or forties who had been exposed to COVID-19.

The gene calls are TRBV9 and TRBJ1-1; D is undetermined. In germline, CDR1 is SGDLS, CDR2 YYNGEE. The CDR3 consists of 13 residues. V was trimmed by 0 bases and J by 1 base, leaving 4 bases between them. The chain's CDR3 is CASSVGKNTEAFF. CDR3 coding DNA: TGTGCCAGCAGCGTAGGTAAGAACACTGAAGCTTTCTTT.

The V and J genes are TRBV25-1 and TRBJ2-3, with D perhaps matching TRBD1 (6 bases). The germline V gene encodes CDR1 MGHDK and CDR2 SYGVNS. The CDR3 length is 17 residues. The germline V and J ends were trimmed by 4 bases and 0 bases, with 17 bases remaining between them. CDR3 loop: CASSGRGVPSSTDTQYF. The CDR3 bases are TGTGCCAGCAGTGGCAGGGGTGTCCCATCTAGCACAGATACGCAGTATTTT. Together with reference TRBV25-1 and TRBJ2-3, the CDR3 gives the full variable domain: EADIYQTPRYLVIGTGKKITLECSQTMGHDKMYWYQQDPGMELHLIHYSYGVNSTEKGDLSSESTVSRIRTEHFPLTLESARPSHTSQYLCASSGRGVPSSTDTQYFGPGTRLTVL.

This chain connects TRBV7-2 to TRBJ1-2; D gene uncertain. Germline V gene data show CDR1 as SGHTA and CDR2 as FQGNSA. With 0 bases removed from V and 5 bases from J, the gap between germline ends came to 7 bases. This CDR3 contains 13 residues. The CDR3 DNA reads as TGTGCCAGCAGCTTAGCACAGAGTTATGGCTACACCTTC. Amino acids: CASSLAQSYGYTF.

The chain has TRBV6-4 and TRBJ2-1; 8 bases are a match to TRBD2. Germline V gene lookup returns CDR1 MRHNA and CDR2 SNTAGT. The CDR3 is 15 amino acids. Trimming cost V 3 bases and J 0 bases; bases outside gene matches: 1. CDR3 nucleotides: TGTGCCAGCAGTGAAAGCGGGGGCTCCTACAATGAGCAGTTCTTC. It translates to CASSESGGSYNEQFF.

The chain recombines TRBV7-2 with TRBJ1-2; TRBD1 is a possible D gene (5 bases). This CDR3 region has 16 residues. Germline values: CDR1 SGHTA, CDR2 FQGNSA. V was pared by 4 bases and J by 0 bases, with 15 bases between. The DNA for the CDR3 is TGTGCCAGCAGCTGGGGCAGGAGAGTAGCTAACTATGGCTACACCTTC. It translates to CASSWGRRVANYGYTF.

This chain uses TRBV30 with TRBJ2-7, with 11 bases matching TRBD2. Germline values: CDR1 GTSNPN, CDR2 SVGIG (reference sequence). The length of the CDR3 is 14 residues. Trimming removed 4 bases from V and 8 bases from J; junction bases left unmatched: 10. CDR3 nucleotides: TGTGCCTGGAACCCCGGGACTAGCGGCACCAAGCAGTACTTC. It translates to CAWNPGTSGTKQYF.

V is TRBV13 and J is TRBJ2-1, with 7 positions matching TRBD1. The CDR3 consists of 16 residues. J gave up 4 bases and V 5 bases, and 11 bases lay outside the gene matches. CDR1 and CDR2 (germline): PRHDT, FYEKMQ (reference sequence). CDR3 sequence reads: CASSATGTAVYNEQFF. The CDR3 region has the DNA TGTGCCAGCAGCGCGACCGGGACAGCTGTTTACAATGAGCAGTTCTTC.

The chain carries TRBV18 and TRBJ1-2; 7 bases fit TRBD1. The V and J ends lost 4 bases and 2 bases, in that order; junction bases with no gene match: 7. CDR1 is KGHSH and CDR2 is LQKENI in the germline V gene. The CDR3 spans 15 residues. CDR3 sequence: CASSLLTGQNYGYTF. The CDR3 bases are TGTGCCAGCTCACTATTGACAGGGCAGAACTATGGCTACACCTTC.

This chain links TRBV28 with TRBJ2-1, with 13 bases identical to TRBD2. The CDR3 has 15 residues. V was pared by 5 bases and J by 8 bases, with 6 bases of the junction left unmatched. Germline V gene data show CDR1 as MDHEN and CDR2 as SYDVKM. CDR3 residues: CASSPLAGGGYEQFF. The CDR3 region has the DNA TGTGCCAGCAGTCCACTAGCGGGAGGGGGATATGAGCAGTTCTTC. Combining the CDR3 with reference TRBV28 and TRBJ2-1 gives the whole variable domain DVKVTQSSRYLVKRTGEKVFLECVQDMDHENMFWYRQDPGLGLRLIYFSYDVKMKEKGDIPEGYSVSREKKERFSLILESASTNQTSMYLCASSPLAGGGYEQFFGPGTRLTVL.

To note about this clone: The sample contains more than one DNA sequence encoding this CDR3. The rearrangement links TRBV3-1 (or the pseudogene TRBV3-2) to TRBJ1-5, with no clear D. Germline CDR1 and CDR2: LGHDT and YNNKEL (reference sequence). Trimming shortened V by 1 base and J by 7 bases, and 5 bases separated the two germline ends. CDR3 length: 12 amino acids. DNA for the CDR3: TGTGCCAGCAGCCAAGGAGCGCAGCCCCAGCATTTT. It translates to CASSQGAQPQHF.

The rearrangement joins TRBV4-3 to TRBJ2-3; 12 nucleotides agree with TRBD2. The CDR3 covers 15 residues. Germline V CDR1 and CDR2: LGHNA, YSLEER. V shed 1 base and J 6 bases; nucleotides not matched to a gene: 2. The CDR3 DNA is TGCGCCAGCAGCCAAGGGACTAGCGGGGCGGATACGCAGTATTTT. Translation: CASSQGTSGADTQYF.

This sequence joins TRBV27 and TRBJ2-1; 7 bases agree with TRBD2. V was pared by 5 bases and J by 6 bases, with 10 bases of the junction left unmatched. The CDR3 covers 15 residues. Germline-derived CDR1 and CDR2 are MNHEY and SMNVEV (reference sequence). The DNA of the CDR3 is TGTGCCAGCAGTACCCCTAGCGGCACCTTCAATGAGCAGTTCTTC. It encodes CASSTPSGTFNEQFF.

The gene calls are TRBV9 and TRBJ2-2; D might be TRBD2 (6 bases). Germline V CDR1 and CDR2: SGDLS, YYNGEE. The CDR3 covers 15 residues. Trimming left V 3 bases short and J 6 bases short, with 15 bases between. The CDR3: CASSATGGIAGELFF. CDR3 in DNA: TGTGCCAGCAGCGCTACAGGAGGGATCGCCGGGGAGCTGTTTTTT.

As for this clone: The same CDR3 can be traced to other DNA sequences in this sample. The chain links TRBV5-1 to TRBJ2-5; D is undetermined. V lost 0 bases to trimming and J lost 5 bases, with 5 bases between them. In germline, CDR1 is SGHRS, CDR2 YFSETQ. The CDR3 has 12 residues. CDR3 DNA sequence: TGCGCCAGCAGCTTGGGGCGGGAGACCCAGTACTTC. The encoded protein is CASSLGRETQYF.

This clone was seen only once. The CDR3 here is CAISENIHGVGKAEAFF. CDR3 nucleotides: TGTGCCATCAGTGAGAACATACACGGGGTTGGTAAAGCTGAAGCTTTCTTT. V gene TRBV10-3 combines with J gene TRBJ1-1; D remains unclear. Germline V CDR1 and CDR2: ENHRY, SYGVKD. Deletions cut 2 bases from V and 6 bases from J, with 22 bases between. The CDR3 runs to 17 residues.

The V and J genes are TRBV11-2 and TRBJ1-6; D remains unclear. The ends were cut back, 0 bases at V and 11 bases at J, with 11 bases in the middle. The germline V gene has CDR1 SGHAT and CDR2 FQNNGV. The CDR3 spans 14 residues. CDR3 loop: CASSLDGRGAPLHF. The CDR3 DNA is TGTGCCAGCAGCTTAGATGGGCGGGGAGCACCCCTCCACTTT.